The 20 T cell receptor beta chains below come from one sample, sequenced in a study of blood T cell repertoires in COVID-19. Sequencing was performed with immunoSEQ multiplex PCR; in TCRdb, only in-frame clones are kept and a portion is missing. The sample includes around 250,000 clones, less than 85% seen only once; the top ten take about 5%. Sample: peripheral blood. The receptors stem from a man in his 60s who had recovered from COVID-19.

The chain links TRBV7-2 to TRBJ1-1; possibly TRBD1 for D (6 bases). The V and J ends lost 6 bases and 7 bases respectively, with 12 bases between them. Per the germline V gene, CDR1 is SGHTA and CDR2 is FQGNSA. The CDR3 is made up of 12 amino acids. CDR3 sequence reads: CASRGGQYEAFF. CDR3 nucleotide sequence: TGTGCCAGCAGGGGGGGGCAGTATGAAGCTTTCTTT.

The chain couples TRBV7-9 to TRBJ1-2; D is unresolved. Germline V gene sequence: CDR1 SEHNR, CDR2 FQNEAQ (reference sequence). V was clipped by 1 base and J by 4 bases, with 7 bases between them. CDR3 length: 13 residues. Here the CDR3 reads CASSLGPGYGYTF. The CDR3 bases are TGTGCCAGCAGCTTAGGCCCCGGCTATGGCTACACCTTC.

The gene calls are TRBV7-9 and TRBJ1-2, with unresolved D. V was cut by 1 base and J by 6 bases, with 9 bases left in between. The CDR3 runs to 13 residues. Germline CDR1 reads SEHNR; CDR2 reads FQNEAQ (reference sequence). CDR3 loop: CASSLGQEDGYTF. CDR3 bases: TGTGCCAGCAGCTTAGGGCAGGAAGATGGCTACACCTTC.

The gene calls are TRBV4-1 and TRBJ2-7, with D perhaps TRBD2 (6 bases). Trimming removed 0 bases at V and 2 bases at J, with 11 bases between. CDR1 and CDR2 from the germline V gene are MGHRA and YSYEKL. The CDR3 extends over 15 amino acids. CDR3 DNA sequence: TGCGCCAGCAGCCAAGATCCGGGCGGGGCCTACGAGCAGTACTTC. Protein product: CASSQDPGGAYEQYF.

The J gene is TRBJ2-3, the V gene TRBV5-4, with TRBD2 as a possible D gene (5 bases). The germline gives CDR1 SGHNT, CDR2 YYREEE (reference sequence). The CDR3 loop spans 16 amino acids. V shed 3 bases and J shed 0 bases, with 14 bases lying between them. This CDR3 is CASSYSVPGSTDTQYF. CDR3 DNA sequence: TGTGCCAGCAGCTACAGCGTGCCGGGGAGCACAGATACGCAGTATTTT.

V gene TRBV5-1 combines with J gene TRBJ2-3; 15 bases are a match to TRBD2. Germline V gene data show CDR1 as SGHRS and CDR2 as YFSETQ. The CDR3 totals 16 residues. The trim removed 4 bases at V and 6 bases at J, leaving 6 bases unmatched. CDR3 amino acids: CASSIGGTSGGDTQYF. CDR3 coding DNA: TGCGCCAGCAGCATTGGAGGGACTAGCGGGGGGGATACGCAGTATTTT.

The rearrangement uses TRBV30 and TRBJ1-1; D is uncertain. The CDR3 has 14 residues. Germline CDR1 and CDR2: GTSNPN and SVGIG (reference sequence). V was shortened by 4 bases and J by 4 bases, with 16 bases between the two germline ends. The CDR3 here is CAWKPAGWGTEAFF. The CDR3 bases are TGTGCCTGGAAGCCCGCGGGATGGGGCACTGAAGCTTTCTTT.

The chain has TRBV14 and TRBJ2-5, with TRBD2 matching 7 bases. The germline CDR1 and CDR2 sequences are SGHDN and FVKESK. CDR3 length equals 16 residues. Losses at the gene ends were 5 bases for V and 5 bases for J; bases not matched to a gene: 14. The CDR3: CASSDPPGGSVETQYF. CDR3 nucleotides: TGTGCCAGCAGCGACCCCCCGGGGGGTTCGGTGGAGACCCAGTACTTC.

V is TRBV28 and J is TRBJ1-6; tentatively, D is TRBD1 (5 bases). V dropped 5 bases and J dropped 5 bases, with 16 bases sitting between them. CDR3 length equals 16 residues. From germline, CDR1 is MDHEN and CDR2 SYDVKM. The CDR3 is CASSPPQGANNSPLHF. CDR3 sequence (DNA): TGTGCCAGCAGTCCCCCTCAGGGTGCTAATAATTCACCCCTCCACTTT.

The genes are TRBV18 and TRBJ2-2; a weak D match, TRBD1 (6 bases). Germline CDR1 KGHSH, CDR2 LQKENI. The CDR3 totals 16 residues. Trimming took 4 bases from V and 3 from J, leaving 15 bases between them. The CDR3 sequence: CASSLRRPGDTGELFF. In DNA form, the CDR3 reads TGTGCCAGCTCACTCAGGAGGCCAGGGGACACCGGGGAGCTGTTTTTT.

This chain connects TRBV5-6 to TRBJ2-3; 14 nucleotides match TRBD2. The CDR3 is 17 residues long. Germline V CDR1 and CDR2: SGHDT, YYEEEE. V was pared by 0 bases and J by 2 bases, with 2 bases of the junction left unmatched. As DNA, the CDR3 is TGTGCCAGCAGCTTGGTGGGACTAGCGGGAGTCACAGATACGCAGTATTTT. Its translation: CASSLVGLAGVTDTQYF.

The chain carries TRBV7-9 and TRBJ2-1; no clear D. Germline V gene lookup returns CDR1 SEHNR and CDR2 FQNEAQ (reference sequence). The CDR3 has 15 residues. V was cut by 1 base and J by 0 bases, with 7 bases left in between. The CDR3 sequence is CASSLEWSSYNEQFF. In nucleotides, the CDR3 is TGTGCCAGCAGCTTAGAGTGGAGCTCCTACAATGAGCAGTTCTTC.

This chain links TRBV2 with TRBJ2-3, with a tentative D call TRBD2 (5 bases). Per the germline V gene, CDR1 is SNHLY and CDR2 is FYNNEI. V lost 7 bases, J lost 2 bases, and 10 bases lay in between. This CDR3 is 13 amino acids long. The CDR3 sequence is CASMLANTDTQYF. DNA of the CDR3: TGTGCCAGCATGTTAGCGAACACAGATACGCAGTATTTT.

The gene calls are TRBV7-3 and TRBJ1-6; 7 bases line up with TRBD1. The CDR3 contains 15 residues. Per germline, CDR1 SGHTA and CDR2 FQGTGA. V shed 0 bases and J 9 bases; nucleotides not matched to a gene: 5. Here the CDR3 DNA reads TGTGCCAGCAGCTTAACTCCAGGGGGAGGTTCACCCCTCCACTTT. Protein sequence: CASSLTPGGGSPLHF.

The chain couples TRBV29-1 to TRBJ2-7; D possibly corresponds to TRBD2 (5 bases). V lost 3 bases and J 4 bases, leaving 22 bases between the germline ends. This CDR3 is 16 amino acids long. Germline CDR1 reads SQVTM; CDR2 reads ANQGSEA. CDR3 coding DNA: TGCAGCGTTGAGGGCTCCCCGGGATCTGGGGTGTACGAGCAGTACTTC. It encodes CSVEGSPGSGVYEQYF.

A few counts support this clone. The chain is built from TRBV7-8 and TRBJ1-5, with TRBD1 as a possible D gene (5 bases). Germline CDR1 is SGHVS and CDR2 is FQNEAQ. V lost 1 base and J lost 6, with 13 bases in between. The CDR3 contains 15 residues. CDR3 in amino acids: CASSLGAGRAQPQHF. CDR3 in DNA: TGTGCCAGCAGCTTAGGGGCAGGGAGGGCTCAGCCCCAGCATTTT.

This chain links TRBV5-1 with TRBJ2-3, with TRBD2 identical over 9 bases. Germline CDR1 is SGHRS and CDR2 is YFSETQ. The CDR3 totals 16 residues. After removal of 0 bases from V and 2 bases from J, the junction contained 4 bases not matched to a gene. CDR3 amino acids: CASSLASSGNTDTQYF. DNA of the CDR3: TGCGCCAGCAGCTTGGCCTCTAGCGGGAACACAGATACGCAGTATTTT.

This clone was seen once. This chain uses TRBV10-3 with TRBJ2-5; TRBD1 matches 9 bases. CDR1 is ENHRY and CDR2 is SYGVKD in the germline V gene. The CDR3 has 16 amino acids. With 3 bases clipped from V and 2 bases from J, the junction kept 7 bases outside the gene matches. CDR3 sequence reads: CAISDRDRAPQETQYF. Written as DNA, the CDR3 is TGTGCCATCAGTGATCGGGACAGGGCCCCTCAAGAGACCCAGTACTTC.

The chain links TRBV7-8 to TRBJ2-2; TRBD2 is a possible D gene (5 bases). The V gene's germline CDR1 is SGHVS and CDR2 FQNEAQ. This CDR3 contains 14 residues. Trimming removed 4 bases from V and 0 bases from J, with 6 bases in between. Written as DNA, the CDR3 is TGTGCCAGCAGCTCGCGGGCGAACACCGGGGAGCTGTTTTTT. Translation: CASSSRANTGELFF.

The chain is built from TRBV5-1 and TRBJ2-2; possible D gene TRBD2, 6 bases. V lost 2 bases and J 2 bases, leaving 7 bases between the germline ends. The germline V gene has CDR1 SGHRS and CDR2 YFSETQ. This CDR3 is 14 amino acids long. The CDR3 DNA reads TGCGCCAGCAGCTTTGGACTAAACACCGGGGAGCTGTTTTTT. It encodes CASSFGLNTGELFF.